One sample yielded the 27 T cell receptor beta chains listed below, sequenced in a study of T cells in Graves' hyperthyroidism and ophthalmopathy. RNA transcripts gave rise to amplified TCR beta CDR3 regions. TCR CDR3 regions were first amplified by RT-PCR with HTBI primers. TCRdb reprocessed the multiplex PCR reads via MiXCR and lists one record per CDR3 protein. The sample shows about 700,000 distinct CDR3 sequences, about 15% of them seen only once. The source material was blood. These receptor sequences come from a woman between 18 and 29 years old with Graves' hyperthyroidism.

This clonotype appeared a few times. V is TRBV6-2 or TRBV6-3 and J is TRBJ1-5, with D perhaps TRBD1 (5 bases). The V end lost 6 bases, the J end lost 0 bases, and 27 bases lay between the germline ends. The CDR3 has 20 residues. Per the germline V gene, CDR1 is MNHEY and CDR2 is SVGEGT. The CDR3 region is CASRGDLFGKAILSNQPQHF. CDR3 DNA sequence: TGTGCCAGCAGGGGGGATTTATTCGGAAAGGCGATACTTAGCAATCAGCCCCAGCATTTT.

The chain has TRBV12-3 or TRBV12-4 and TRBJ1-2, with 7 positions matching TRBD1. The CDR3 spans 14 residues. V was clipped by 5 bases and J by 4 bases; unmatched bases: 7. The CDR3: CASSGGQRVYGYTF. The CDR3 DNA follows: TGTGCCAGCAGTGGGGGACAGAGGGTCTATGGCTACACCTTC.

This clonotype was seen ten or more times. This chain joins TRBV30 and TRBJ2-1; possible D gene TRBD1, 5 bases. The germline CDR1 and CDR2 sequences are GTSNPN and SVGIG (reference sequence). V was shortened by 2 bases and J by 8 bases, with 10 bases between the two germline ends. The CDR3 sequence is 12 residues long. CDR3 bases: TGTGCCTGGAGTAGGCAGGGTCATGAGCAGTTCTTC. Its translation: CAWSRQGHEQFF.

In its sample, this clonotype was seen a few times. V usage is TRBV6-2 or TRBV6-3 and J usage is TRBJ2-7, with TRBD1 as a possible D gene (5 bases). The germline V and J ends were trimmed by 7 bases and 2 bases, with 12 bases remaining between them. The germline V gene has CDR1 MNHEY and CDR2 SVGEGT. The CDR3 runs to 13 residues. The CDR3 sequence is CASIRQFTYEQYF. In DNA form, the CDR3 reads TGTGCCAGCATACGACAGTTCACCTACGAGCAGTACTTC.

This sequence joins TRBV6-6 and TRBJ1-4, with a possible D match to TRBD1 (6 bases). CDR1 MNHNY and CDR2 SVGAGI come from the germline V gene (reference sequence). V was trimmed by 2 bases and J by 0 bases, leaving 10 bases between them. The CDR3 has 16 amino acids. DNA of the CDR3: TGTGCCAGCAGTTACGAGCAGGGGCCAACTAATGAAAAACTGTTTTTT. Protein: CASSYEQGPTNEKLFF.

This clonotype was detected only a few times. This chain connects TRBV12-3 or TRBV12-4 to TRBJ1-2, with 8 positions matching TRBD1. The CDR3 sequence is 14 residues long. The V segment lost 5 bases and the J segment 7 bases; nucleotides outside the gene matches: 9. The CDR3 loop is CASSTRQGRGGYTF. The CDR3 nucleotides are TGTGCCAGCAGTACCCGACAGGGGAGAGGTGGCTACACCTTC.

This clonotype came up many times. This chain joins TRBV20-1 and TRBJ2-1; TRBD2 matches at 8 bases. The germline V gene encodes CDR1 DFQATT and CDR2 SNEGSKA (reference sequence). The CDR3 has 18 residues. With V trimmed by 5 bases and J by 4 bases, 19 bases remained unmatched. This CDR3 reads CSARPRGYSAGEYNEQFF. CDR3 nucleotides: TGCAGTGCTCGGCCCAGGGGCTACTCAGCGGGAGAGTACAATGAGCAGTTCTTC.

This clonotype has just a few counts. This may be a read error: a much more frequent sequence differs by one nucleotide. The chain joins TRBV11-2 to TRBJ1-1; TRBD1 is a possible D gene (5 bases). V was pared by 1 base and J by 0 bases, with 9 bases between. CDR3 size: 15 residues. Germline V gene data show CDR1 as SGHAT and CDR2 as FQNNGV. CDR3 sequence (DNA): TGTGCCAGCAGCTTAGGCTCCAGGGTGAACACTGAAGCTTTCTTT. Translating it yields CASSLGSRVNTEAFF.

At least ten counts were recorded for this clonotype. Relative to the germline gene, one junction end is altered; a read error may explain this. The genes are TRBV11-2 and TRBJ2-2, with D unresolved. The CDR3 is made up of 12 amino acids. Germline V gene data show CDR1 as SGHAT and CDR2 as FQNNGV. Written as DNA, the CDR3 is TGTGCCAGCACCTTAGGCACCGGGGAGCTGTTTTTT. Encoded protein: CASTLGTGELFF.

This clonotype has a count of ten or more. V and J are TRBV15 and TRBJ2-1; D is unclear. The CDR3 runs to 14 residues. Between the trimmed V and J ends, which lost 3 bases and 2 bases, there was a span of 8 bases. CDR1 is LNHNV and CDR2 is YYDKDF in the germline V gene (reference sequence). CDR3 in amino acids: CATSRLITYNEQFF. The CDR3 DNA reads TGTGCCACCAGCAGGCTAATAACCTACAATGAGCAGTTCTTC.

This clonotype appeared many times. The chain carries TRBV5-1 and TRBJ1-1; TRBD1 might be the D (6 bases). Germline V gene sequence: CDR1 SGHRS, CDR2 YFSETQ. The CDR3 runs 13 residues. Trimming left V 0 bases short and J 10 bases short, with 13 bases between. Here the CDR3 reads CASSLAGAGGAFF. As DNA, the CDR3 is TGCGCCAGCAGCTTGGCAGGGGCCGGGGGAGCTTTCTTT.

This chain uses TRBV29-1 with TRBJ1-1; weak D call: TRBD1 (6 bases). CDR1 is SQVTM and CDR2 is ANQGSEA in the germline V gene. This CDR3 is 17 amino acids long. Trimming cost V 5 bases and J 0 bases, with 22 bases left between them. CDR3 nucleotide sequence: TGCAGCGTTTTCCACGGGGGCCGTACAACAATGAACACTGAAGCTTTCTTT. Protein: CSVFHGGRTTMNTEAFF.

This clonotype was seen more than once but under ten times. The rearrangement links TRBV4-2 to TRBJ2-5; 7 nucleotides align to TRBD2. This CDR3 has 16 residues. V gave up 0 bases and J gave up 4 bases; unmatched junction bases: 8. The germline V gene has CDR1 LGHNA and CDR2 YNFKEQ. For the CDR3, the DNA is TGTGCCAGCAGCCAAGAAGCTGGCGGGAGAGGAGAGACCCAGTACTTC. This codes for CASSQEAGGRGETQYF.

This clonotype appeared many times. The chain carries TRBV18 and TRBJ2-3, with unresolved D. The germline V gene has CDR1 KGHSH and CDR2 LQKENI. Trimming cost V 3 bases and J 4 bases, with 8 bases left between them. The CDR3 has 13 residues. CDR3 nucleotides: TGTGCCAGCTCACCGTCGGGCGCAGATACGCAGTATTTT. Translated: CASSPSGADTQYF.

This chain joins TRBV10-3 and TRBJ2-1; 11 bases are shared with TRBD2. Trimming cost V 6 bases and J 10 bases; bases outside gene matches: 11. The CDR3 totals 15 residues. The germline V gene encodes CDR1 ENHRY and CDR2 SYGVKD. CDR3 residues: CAIRKLAGVSEEQFF. In DNA, the CDR3 is TGTGCCATCAGGAAACTAGCGGGAGTATCCGAAGAGCAGTTCTTC.

Only a few counts were recorded for this clonotype. The V call is TRBV27, the J call TRBJ2-7; 8 bases match TRBD2. Germline CDR1 and CDR2: MNHEY and SMNVEV (reference sequence). The trim removed 2 bases at V and 2 bases at J, leaving 8 bases unmatched. CDR3 length: 16 residues. The CDR3 sequence: CASSLIGSGSPYEQYF. The CDR3 DNA reads TGTGCCAGCAGTTTAATCGGGAGCGGGAGCCCCTACGAGCAGTACTTC.

The chain combines TRBV5-6 with TRBJ2-7, with 7 bases matching TRBD1. The V and J ends lost 2 bases and 2 bases, in that order; junction bases with no gene match: 7. The germline V gene encodes CDR1 SGHDT and CDR2 YYEEEE. The CDR3 covers 15 residues. The CDR3 loop reads CASSLIQQGAYEQYF. The DNA for the CDR3 is TGTGCCAGCAGCTTAATCCAGCAGGGGGCCTACGAGCAGTACTTC.

On this clonotype itself: This CDR3 fails to terminate in the conserved phenylalanine or tryptophan, so it likely reflects a read error. V and J are TRBV19 and TRBJ1-1; possible D gene TRBD1, 5 bases. Germline CDR1 LNHDA, CDR2 SQIVND (reference sequence). This CDR3 spans 17 amino acids. Trimming stripped 3 bases from V and 0 bases from J, with 17 bases between. Written as DNA, the CDR3 is TGTGCCAGTAGTATTAGCGGGGGAAGGACCCTGAACACTGAAGCTTTCTCT. This translates into CASSISGGRTLNTEAFS.

V usage is TRBV7-2 and J usage is TRBJ2-2; unclear D gene. The CDR3 sequence is 17 residues long. With 6 bases removed from V and 4 bases from J, the gap between germline ends came to 21 bases. CDR1 SGHTA and CDR2 FQGNSA come from the germline V gene. For the CDR3, the DNA is TGTGCCAGCAGTTACCTCGAACTGATGGGCCCCACCGGGGAGCTGTTTTTT. Translation gives CASSYLELMGPTGELFF.

This clonotype was seen a few times. The chain recombines TRBV29-1 with TRBJ1-2; D remains ambiguous. V was shortened by 0 bases and J by 5 bases, with 7 bases between the two germline ends. The CDR3 length is 12 residues. Germline values: CDR1 SQVTM, CDR2 ANQGSEA. CDR3 sequence: CSVEDPYYGYTF. The CDR3 DNA reads as TGCAGCGTTGAAGATCCCTATTATGGCTACACCTTC.

This clonotype was recorded many times. The genes are TRBV7-3 and TRBJ2-1; D gene ambiguous. Germline V gene sequence: CDR1 SGHTA, CDR2 FQGTGA. This CDR3 spans 14 amino acids. The V end was cut by 0 bases, the J end by 0 bases, with 3 bases between. CDR3 DNA sequence: TGTGCCAGCAGCTTAACAAGCTCCTACAATGAGCAGTTCTTC. This encodes CASSLTSSYNEQFF. The variable domain in full, with the rest retrieved from reference TRBV7-3 and TRBJ2-1, is GAGVSQTPSNKVTEKGKYVELRCDPISGHTALYWYRQSLGQGPEFLIYFQGTGAADDSGLPNDRFFAVRPEGSVSTLKIQRTERGDSAVYLCASSLTSSYNEQFFGPGTRLTVL.

Ten or more counts support this clonotype. The chain has TRBV30 and TRBJ2-1, with a possible D match to TRBD2 (5 bases). The CDR3 has 14 amino acids. Germline CDR1 is GTSNPN and CDR2 is SVGIG (reference sequence). V was cut by 4 bases and J by 4 bases, with 14 bases left in between. The chain's CDR3 is CAWTGGYAYNEQFF. The CDR3 DNA is TGTGCCTGGACCGGCGGGTATGCATACAATGAGCAGTTCTTC.

This clonotype was seen at least ten times. J is TRBJ2-3 and V is TRBV2; weak D call: TRBD2 (6 bases). The CDR3 runs to 15 residues. Germline CDR1 and CDR2: SNHLY and FYNNEI. The ends were cut back, 1 base at V and 5 bases at J, with 13 bases in the middle. This chain's CDR3 is CASSEGTSRGDTQYF. CDR3 DNA: TGTGCCAGCAGTGAAGGAACTAGCCGTGGAGATACGCAGTATTTT.

There are many counts of this clonotype. The chain combines TRBV29-1 with TRBJ2-7; the D is unclear. The CDR3 length is 12 residues. Germline loops: CDR1 SQVTM, CDR2 ANQGSEA. Trimming took 0 bases from V and 4 from J, leaving 7 bases between them. This chain's CDR3 is CSVEDGRYEQYF. The CDR3 nucleotides are TGCAGCGTTGAAGATGGACGATACGAGCAGTACTTC.

On this clonotype itself: One end of the junction does not line up with germline, which may come from a read error. The V gene is TRBV6-1, the J gene TRBJ1-2, with 7 bases identical to TRBD1. CDR1 is MNHNS and CDR2 is SASEGT in the germline V gene. The CDR3 extends over 14 amino acids. The CDR3 reads CAGSLAGQTYGYTF. The CDR3 DNA is TGTGCCGGCAGTCTCGCGGGACAGACATATGGCTACACCTTC.

This clonotype was picked up a small number of times. The V call is TRBV6-2 or TRBV6-3, the J call TRBJ1-6; D is uncertain. Germline values: CDR1 MNHEY, CDR2 SVGEGT. V shed 7 bases and J shed 9 bases, with 16 bases lying between them. The CDR3 is 14 residues long. CDR3 in amino acids: CASNQFGPGSPLHF. The CDR3 DNA reads TGTGCCAGCAATCAATTCGGTCCAGGTTCACCCCTCCACTTT.

This clonotype has ten or more counts. V usage is TRBV30 and J usage is TRBJ2-2; D is uncertain. This CDR3 is 13 amino acids long. Looked up from germline, CDR1 is GTSNPN and CDR2 is SVGIG (reference sequence). The V and J ends lost 8 bases and 4 bases respectively, with 14 bases between them. DNA for the CDR3: TGTGCCCGCCAGAAGAATCCCACCGGGGAGCTGTTTTTT. It is translated as CARQKNPTGELFF.